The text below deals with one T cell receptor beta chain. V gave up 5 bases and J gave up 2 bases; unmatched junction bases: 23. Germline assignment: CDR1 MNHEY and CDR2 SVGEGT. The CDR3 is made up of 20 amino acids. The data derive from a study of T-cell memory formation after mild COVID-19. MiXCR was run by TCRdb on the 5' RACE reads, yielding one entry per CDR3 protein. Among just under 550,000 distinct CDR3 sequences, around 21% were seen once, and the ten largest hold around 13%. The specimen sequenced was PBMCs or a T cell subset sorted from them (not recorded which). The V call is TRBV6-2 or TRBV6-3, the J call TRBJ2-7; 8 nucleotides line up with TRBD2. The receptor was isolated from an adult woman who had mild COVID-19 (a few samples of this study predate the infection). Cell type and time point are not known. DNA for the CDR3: TGTGCCAGCAGTAGCTCTTCCGGGTCAAGCACACTAGCGGAGGCCTACGAGCAGTACTTC. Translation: CASSSSSGSSTLAEAYEQYF.